Listed here is a single TCR beta chain. What it recognizes is unknown. The data stem from a study of cytomegalovirus exposure and HLA in healthy donors. PCR primers comprised 60 Vbeta and 13 Jbeta primers. Data came from immunoSEQ multiplex PCR; TCRdb stores just in-frame clones and leaves some out. The table shows just over 150,000 clones, with approximately 80% occurring only once. Overall study results and limits: Data from an earlier analysis indicated that most TCR beta V segments were productive either about 90% or about 30% of the time. In a later analysis, TCR association rates varied by HLA locus: DRB1 most, HLA-C fewest. Specific recognition of CMV antigens was confirmed in vitro for a few chains (all CMV-associated).

The CDR3 has 15 residues. The V and J ends lost 2 bases and 5 bases, in that order; junction bases with no gene match: 8. The germline CDR1 and CDR2 sequences are KGHSH and LQKENI. The rearrangement uses TRBV18 and TRBJ2-5, with 7 nucleotides matching TRBD1. Sequencing input: PBMCs. This clonotype was obtained from a man younger than 35 in good health and CMV-seronegative. CDR3 amino acids: CASSPFEGAWETQYF. CDR3 sequence (DNA): TGTGCCAGCTCACCATTTGAGGGGGCTTGGGAGACCCAGTACTTC.